The present TCR beta chain was sequenced within a study of T cells in women clearing cervical HPV infection. Notes on the study in general: Cases and controls were distinguished at AUC 0.83 by richness and V genes. Timing of associations relative to infection is unclear; T-cell subsets were not isolated.

Germline CDR1 is SGHTA and CDR2 is FQGTGA. CDR3 length: 18 residues. V dropped 0 bases and J dropped 1; count of bases not matched to a gene: 8. As concerns this clone: Its antigen remains unknown. The CDR3 end lies 3 residues beyond the end of the read and is filled in from the germline J gene.

All donors had a single incident cervical HPV16 infection, not prevalent. The data were produced by immunoSEQ multiplex PCR, yet TCRdb's version contains in-frame clones alone and is incomplete. Its table records around 39,000 clones. Sequencing used blood buffy coat. V and J are TRBV7-3 and TRBJ1-1; 10 nucleotides line up with TRBD1. The sequence derives from a woman between 18 and 75 years old with a cervical HPV16 infection that either progressed to CIN3+ or cleared (not recorded which). The part of the CDR3 DNA that was read is TGTGCCAGCAGCTTAACGTCTGACAGGGGGCGCCGGAACACTGAA. The encoded protein is CASSLTSDRGRRNTE. The CDR3 as a whole reads CASSLTSDRGRRNTEAFF.